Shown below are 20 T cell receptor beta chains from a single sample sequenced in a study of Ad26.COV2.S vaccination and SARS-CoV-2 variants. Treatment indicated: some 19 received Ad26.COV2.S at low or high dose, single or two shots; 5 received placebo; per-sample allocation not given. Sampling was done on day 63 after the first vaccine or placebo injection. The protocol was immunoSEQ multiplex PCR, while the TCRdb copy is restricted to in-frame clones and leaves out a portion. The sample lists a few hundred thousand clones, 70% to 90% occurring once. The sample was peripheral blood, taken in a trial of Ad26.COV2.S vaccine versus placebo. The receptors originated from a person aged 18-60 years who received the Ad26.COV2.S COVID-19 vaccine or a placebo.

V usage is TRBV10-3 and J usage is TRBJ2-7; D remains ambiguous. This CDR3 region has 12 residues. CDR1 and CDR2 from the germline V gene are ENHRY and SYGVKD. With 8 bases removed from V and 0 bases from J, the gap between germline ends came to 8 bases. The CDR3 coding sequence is TGTGCCATCGCAAGTGCCTCCTACGAGCAGTACTTC. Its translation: CAIASASYEQYF.

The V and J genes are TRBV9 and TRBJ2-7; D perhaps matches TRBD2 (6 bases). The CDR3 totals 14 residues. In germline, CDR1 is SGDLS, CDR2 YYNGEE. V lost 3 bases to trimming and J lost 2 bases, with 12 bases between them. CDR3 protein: CASSEGGVTYEQYF. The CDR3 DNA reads TGTGCCAGCAGCGAAGGAGGGGTGACCTACGAGCAGTACTTC.

This CDR3 is CASSYGGEKLFF. Here the CDR3 DNA reads TGTGCCAGCAGTTACGGGGGTGAAAAACTGTTTTTT. This chain connects TRBV6-6 to TRBJ1-4; TRBD1 is a possible D gene (5 bases). The germline V gene encodes CDR1 MNHNY and CDR2 SVGAGI (reference sequence). V lost 2 bases and J 7 bases, leaving 5 bases between the germline ends. The CDR3 runs to 12 residues.

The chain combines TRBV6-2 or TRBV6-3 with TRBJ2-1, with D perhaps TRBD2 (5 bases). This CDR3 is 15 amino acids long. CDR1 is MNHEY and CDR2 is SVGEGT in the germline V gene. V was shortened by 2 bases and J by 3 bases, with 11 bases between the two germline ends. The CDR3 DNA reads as TGTGCCAGCAGTTACAGGGAGTCGAACTACAATGAGCAGTTCTTC. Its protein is CASSYRESNYNEQFF.

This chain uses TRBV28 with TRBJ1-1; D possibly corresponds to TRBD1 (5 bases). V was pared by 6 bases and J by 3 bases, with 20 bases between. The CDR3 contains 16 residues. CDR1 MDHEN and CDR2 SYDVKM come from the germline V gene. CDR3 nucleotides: TGTGCCAGCAGCCTCGGGACCGGGGGAGGGGACACTGAAGCTTTCTTT. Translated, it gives CASSLGTGGGDTEAFF. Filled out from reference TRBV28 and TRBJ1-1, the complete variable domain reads DVKVTQSSRYLVKRTGEKVFLECVQDMDHENMFWYRQDPGLGLRLIYFSYDVKMKEKGDIPEGYSVSREKKERFSLILESASTNQTSMYLCASSLGTGGGDTEAFFGQGTRLTVV.

CDR3 sequence: CAISESGRGLNQPQHF. CDR3 bases: TGTGCCATCAGTGAGTCGGGAAGGGGGCTCAATCAGCCCCAGCATTTT. The chain combines TRBV10-3 with TRBJ1-5, with TRBD1 matching 7 bases. The CDR3 loop spans 16 amino acids. The trim removed 0 bases at V and 3 bases at J, leaving 5 bases unmatched. Per the germline V gene, CDR1 is ENHRY and CDR2 is SYGVKD.

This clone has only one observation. CDR3 coding DNA: TGTGCCTGCTCCGGGACAGGGTTCGAGGCTTTCTTT. Residues: CACSGTGFEAFF. The chain employs TRBV30 and TRBJ1-1, with 9 bases that match TRBD1. The J segment lost 11 bases and the V segment lost 6 bases, leaving 10 bases of the junction unmatched. The CDR3 has 12 amino acids. CDR1 and CDR2 from the germline V gene are GTSNPN and SVGIG (reference sequence).

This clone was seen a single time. The CDR3 here is CASSLQNFPQGEQYF. DNA for the CDR3: TGCGCCAGCAGCTTGCAGAATTTCCCCCAGGGGGAGCAGTACTTC. This chain links TRBV5-1 with TRBJ2-7, with D perhaps matching TRBD1 (6 bases). V lost 1 base, J lost 7 bases, and 18 bases lay in between. The CDR3 is 15 residues long. Per the germline V gene, CDR1 is SGHRS and CDR2 is YFSETQ.

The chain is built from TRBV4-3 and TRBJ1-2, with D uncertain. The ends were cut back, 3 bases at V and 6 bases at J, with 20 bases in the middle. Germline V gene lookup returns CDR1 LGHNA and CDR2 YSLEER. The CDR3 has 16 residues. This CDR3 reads CASSQAERGTGDGYTF. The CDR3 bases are TGCGCCAGCAGCCAGGCCGAGAGAGGCACTGGGGATGGCTACACCTTC.

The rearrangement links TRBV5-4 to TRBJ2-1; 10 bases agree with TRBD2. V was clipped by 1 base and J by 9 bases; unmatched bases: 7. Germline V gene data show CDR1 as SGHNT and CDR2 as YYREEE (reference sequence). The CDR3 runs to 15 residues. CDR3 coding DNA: TGTGCCAGCAGCTTGACTAGCGGGGTGATAGTTGAGCAGTTCTTC. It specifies CASSLTSGVIVEQFF.

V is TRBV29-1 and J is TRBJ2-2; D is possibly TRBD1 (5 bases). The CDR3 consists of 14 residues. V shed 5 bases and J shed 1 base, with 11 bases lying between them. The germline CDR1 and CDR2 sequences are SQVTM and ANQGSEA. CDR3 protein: CSVFGQGNTGELFF. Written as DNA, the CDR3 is TGCAGCGTTTTTGGGCAGGGGAACACCGGGGAGCTGTTTTTT.

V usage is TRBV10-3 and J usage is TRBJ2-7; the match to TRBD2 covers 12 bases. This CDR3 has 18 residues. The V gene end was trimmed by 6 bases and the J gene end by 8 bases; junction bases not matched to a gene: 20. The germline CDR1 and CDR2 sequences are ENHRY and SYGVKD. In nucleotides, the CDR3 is TGTGCCATCAGGGGAGGGCTAGCGGGGGGGCCATCCCTTCTTCAGCAGTACTTC. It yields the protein CAIRGGLAGGPSLLQQYF.

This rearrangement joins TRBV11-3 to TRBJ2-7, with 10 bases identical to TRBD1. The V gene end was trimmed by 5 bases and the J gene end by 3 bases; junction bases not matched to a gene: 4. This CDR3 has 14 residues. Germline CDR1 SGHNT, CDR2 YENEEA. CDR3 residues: CASSPRDRGYEQYF. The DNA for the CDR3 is TGTGCCAGCAGCCCGAGGGACAGGGGCTACGAGCAGTACTTC.

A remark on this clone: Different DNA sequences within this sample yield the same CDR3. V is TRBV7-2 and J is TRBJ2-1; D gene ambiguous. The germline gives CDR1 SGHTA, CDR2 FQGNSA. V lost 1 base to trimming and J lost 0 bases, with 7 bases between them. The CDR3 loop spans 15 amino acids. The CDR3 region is CASSLDWSSYNEQFF. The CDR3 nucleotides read TGTGCCAGCAGCTTAGATTGGAGCTCCTACAATGAGCAGTTCTTC.

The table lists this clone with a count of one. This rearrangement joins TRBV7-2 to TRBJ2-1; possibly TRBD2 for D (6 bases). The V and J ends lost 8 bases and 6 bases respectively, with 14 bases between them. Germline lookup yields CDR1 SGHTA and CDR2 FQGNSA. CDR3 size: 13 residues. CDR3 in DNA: TGTGCCAGCGTCCGGGGGTCGGGCAATGAGCAGTTCTTC. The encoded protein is CASVRGSGNEQFF.

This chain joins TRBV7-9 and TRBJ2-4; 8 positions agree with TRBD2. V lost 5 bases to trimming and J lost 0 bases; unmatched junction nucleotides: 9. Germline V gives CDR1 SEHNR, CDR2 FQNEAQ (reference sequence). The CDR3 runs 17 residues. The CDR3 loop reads CASSIPSSGLAKNIQYF. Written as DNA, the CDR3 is TGTGCCAGCAGCATACCTTCTAGCGGGCTAGCCAAAAACATTCAGTACTTC.

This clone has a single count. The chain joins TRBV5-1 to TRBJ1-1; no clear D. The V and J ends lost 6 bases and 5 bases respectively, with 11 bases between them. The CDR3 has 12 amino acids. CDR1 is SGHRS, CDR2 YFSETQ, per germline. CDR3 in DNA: TGCGCCAGCAACGACCCCGGGACTGAAGCTTTCTTT. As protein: CASNDPGTEAFF.

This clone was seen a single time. This CDR3 is CASSQAGPYNEQFF. The CDR3 coding sequence is TGTGCCAGCAGCCAAGCGGGACCCTACAATGAGCAGTTCTTC. V is TRBV14 and J is TRBJ2-1; D tentatively fits TRBD1 or TRBD2 (5 bases each). The V and J ends lost 1 base and 2 bases respectively, with 6 bases between them. The CDR3 sequence is 14 residues long. The V gene's germline CDR1 is SGHDN and CDR2 FVKESK.

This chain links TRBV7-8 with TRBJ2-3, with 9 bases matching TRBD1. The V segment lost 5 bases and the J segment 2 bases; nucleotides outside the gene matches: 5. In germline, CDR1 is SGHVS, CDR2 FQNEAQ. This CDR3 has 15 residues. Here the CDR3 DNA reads TGTGCCAGCAGCCGGGACAGGGCCCTCACAGATACGCAGTATTTT. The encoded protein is CASSRDRALTDTQYF. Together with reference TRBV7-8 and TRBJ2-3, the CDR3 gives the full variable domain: GAGVSQSPRYKVAKRGQDVALRCDPISGHVSLFWYQQALGQGPEFLTYFQNEAQLDKSGLPSDRFFAERPEGSVSTLKIQRTQQEDSAVYLCASSRDRALTDTQYFGPGTRLTVL.

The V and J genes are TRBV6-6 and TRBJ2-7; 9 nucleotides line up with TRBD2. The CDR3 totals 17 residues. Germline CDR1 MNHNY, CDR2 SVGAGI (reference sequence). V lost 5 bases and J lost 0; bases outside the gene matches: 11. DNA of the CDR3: TGTGCCAGCAGTCAGCCCAACCTAGCGGGGATCTCCTACGAGCAGTACTTC. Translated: CASSQPNLAGISYEQYF.